The clone carrying this T cell receptor beta chain appeared many times. The antigen is not known. The sample is drawn from a study of T cells in Graves' hyperthyroidism and ophthalmopathy. Study results and caveats: Among clonotypes expanded in thyroid above 0.001, most were also found in blood. Researchers report that a 13 V-J model separated ophthalmopathy from stable hyperthyroidism.

V lost 2 bases to trimming and J lost 10 bases, with 11 bases between them. The CDR3 length is 12 residues. CDR1 is MNHEY, CDR2 SVGEGT, per germline. Regions amplified from RNA transcripts were the TCR beta CDR3 regions. HTBI primers were used for first-round RT-PCR of the TCR CDR3. TCRdb passed the multiplex PCR reads through MiXCR, listing each CDR3 protein once. The sample has under 450,000 distinct CDR3 sequences, about a sixth seen once. The specimen sequenced was blood. The gene calls are TRBV6-2 or TRBV6-3 and TRBJ2-5; maybe TRBD1 (6 bases). The TCR originated in a woman in her 30s with Graves' hyperthyroidism that later progressed to Graves' ophthalmopathy. The CDR3 is CASSYRDTRQYF. Here the CDR3 DNA reads TGTGCCAGCAGTTACAGGGACACCCGCCAGTACTTC.